This is a list of T cell receptor beta chains from one sample in a study of blood T cell repertoires in COVID-19. This table comes from immunoSEQ multiplex PCR, and its TCRdb copy is limited to in-frame clones, with some not included. The repertoire holds over 90,000 clones, with approximately 84% as singletons. The sequenced material came from peripheral blood. These TCRs come from a human donor in a cohort sampled during active COVID-19. Each CDR3 is given with its conserved first and last residue.

V gene: TRBV19
J gene: TRBJ1-1
CDR3 protein: CASSIDGRVFTEAFF

V gene: TRBV6-5
J gene: TRBJ1-4
CDR3 protein: CASCFDRDGKLFF

V gene: TRBV3-1/TRBV3-2
J gene: TRBJ2-4
CDR3 protein: CASSPGLAGGLAKNIQYF

V gene: TRBV27
J gene: TRBJ2-2
CDR3 protein: CASSPRQNTGELFF

V gene: TRBV18
J gene: TRBJ1-1
CDR3 protein: CASSPQGGLTEAFF

V gene: TRBV9
J gene: TRBJ2-3
CDR3 protein: CASSVSPTSSGGADTQYF

V gene: TRBV5-1
J gene: TRBJ1-2
CDR3 protein: CASSSTRTGDYGYTF

V gene: TRBV20-1
J gene: TRBJ1-5
CDR3 protein: CSASRQYSNQPQHF

V gene: TRBV11-3
J gene: TRBJ2-7
CDR3 protein: CASSLVGGLSSYEQYF

V gene: TRBV28
J gene: TRBJ1-2
CDR3 protein: CASSLLTGIYGYTF

V gene: TRBV5-1
J gene: TRBJ2-7
CDR3 protein: CASSSFGQSYEQYF

V gene: TRBV15
J gene: TRBJ1-5
CDR3 protein: CATSALGGQPQHF

V gene: TRBV15
J gene: TRBJ2-3
CDR3 protein: CATSRVAGLAAPWDTQYF

V gene: TRBV3-1/TRBV3-2
J gene: TRBJ2-7
CDR3 protein: CASSQDRVSYEQYF

V gene: TRBV27
J gene: TRBJ1-4
CDR3 protein: CASSYRVREKLFF

V gene: TRBV4-1
J gene: TRBJ1-4
CDR3 protein: CASSQRLDRGGEKLFF

V gene: TRBV6-2/TRBV6-3
J gene: TRBJ1-5
CDR3 protein: CASSYSLQGGGFNQPQHF

V gene: TRBV14
J gene: TRBJ2-1
CDR3 protein: CASSQWVGAGASYNEQFF

V gene: TRBV6-2/TRBV6-3
J gene: TRBJ2-7
CDR3 protein: CASSYPSSYEQYF

V gene: TRBV2
J gene: TRBJ2-3
CDR3 protein: CAMQGGDTQYF

V gene: TRBV18
J gene: TRBJ2-5
CDR3 protein: CASSPPGLQETQYF

V gene: TRBV7-9
J gene: TRBJ1-1
CDR3 protein: CASSFDSNTEAFF

V gene: TRBV25-1
J gene: TRBJ2-2
CDR3 protein: CASSGTVTGELFF

V gene: TRBV7-2
J gene: TRBJ2-2
CDR3 protein: CASSPGQGKVAGELFF

V gene: TRBV24-1
J gene: TRBJ1-2
CDR3 protein: CATSDREGGYTF

V gene: TRBV21-1
J gene: TRBJ1-4
CDR3 protein: CASSKVRWMLDEKLFF

V gene: TRBV4-1
J gene: TRBJ1-2
CDR3 protein: CASSQGLAFRGENYGYTF

V gene: TRBV28
J gene: TRBJ1-5
CDR3 protein: CASSEGHSNQPQHF

V gene: TRBV27
J gene: TRBJ2-3
CDR3 protein: CASSLWPSGGPGDTQYF

V gene: TRBV12-3/TRBV12-4
J gene: TRBJ1-2
CDR3 protein: CASSLSTGYGYTF

V gene: TRBV28
J gene: TRBJ2-7
CDR3 protein: CASLRQLYEQYF

V gene: TRBV5-1
J gene: TRBJ1-5
CDR3 protein: CASSLQGLSNQPQHF

V gene: TRBV19
J gene: TRBJ2-7
CDR3 protein: CASSPTRDRFYEQYF

V gene: TRBV2
J gene: TRBJ1-1
CDR3 protein: CATRGGPGGTEAFF

V gene: TRBV3-1/TRBV3-2
J gene: TRBJ2-2
CDR3 protein: CASSQRGLAGGSGELFF

V gene: TRBV11-2
J gene: TRBJ2-5
CDR3 protein: CASSAGQGARARETQYF

V gene: TRBV9
J gene: TRBJ1-4
CDR3 protein: CASSVGQGRPTNEKLFF

V gene: TRBV13
J gene: TRBJ2-1
CDR3 protein: CASSLDGLLHPEQFF

V gene: TRBV28
J gene: TRBJ2-3
CDR3 protein: CASSLGTSGGASDTQYF

V gene: TRBV10-3
J gene: TRBJ2-5
CDR3 protein: CAISESVGEETQYF